This section outlines one T cell receptor beta chain sequence together with its context. No cognate antigen has been identified for it. It has no much larger one-base neighbor in the sample; base qualities were not kept. The data are from a study of T cell responses to AZD1222 COVID-19 vaccine (dated by TCRdb to about 2021). Study-level background: Because spike-specific TCR depth and breadth did not differ between the two schedules, AZD1222 recipients who got a second dose at roughly 4 weeks were pooled with those who got a second dose at roughly 12 weeks. Trial participants were enrolled by age into subgroups of 18-55, 56-69 and 70-plus years, and around 150, 28 and 57 TCR-sequenced participants, respectively, were included in these subgroups. TCR sequencing was performed for roughly 250 trial participants, of whom 200 to 210 were given two doses of AZD1222 and around 25 were given two doses of MenACWY control vaccine. The study at large found these results: Participants were mostly white British, with more females than males. The authors suggested clonal diversity may have been underestimated. Because no samples from the day 14 peak response were available, repertoires could be characterized only after the peak T cell response. In the small 56-69-year group, the increase in depth fell short of significance, most likely because of low power. Nearly half of unique spike-specific TCRs reportedly recognized epitopes outside regions mutated in the B.1.351 and B.1.1.7 variants. Conclusions about previously exposed vaccinees are limited, since just five to seven AZD1222 recipients were seropositive for SARS-CoV-2 at baseline. CD4 TCRs associated with the vaccine covered the entire spike protein, and the dominant responses were in regions 160-218 and 743-854. Spike-specific TCR breadth and depth rose significantly after two AZD1222 doses compared with day 0 and with MenACWY recipients.

What the time point label conveys for this sample: baseline before first vaccination. Vaccinee samples were obtained from the UK trials COV001 and COV002, which included a single-blind randomized controlled phase 2/3 trial of AZD1222 (ChAdOx1 nCoV-19) in healthy adults. Trial participant PBMC samples were collected at day 0 and day 28 after the second dose for TCRbeta chain sequencing. In the germline V gene (reference sequence), CDR1 corresponds to LNHDA and CDR2 to SQIVND. Trimming removed 7 bases from V and 9 bases from J, leaving 16 bases between the germline ends. Taken from cysteine to phenylalanine, the CDR3 has 14 residues. The DNA shown is the 42-base CDR3, in frame from base 1. The CDR3 regions of human TCRbeta chains were analyzed by immunosequencing. On the authors' methods: TCRs in the repertoires were matched against a reference library of SARS-CoV-2-specific TCRs that had been generated with the MIRA antigen-specificity platform. Breadth was defined as the fraction of unique TCRs that were SARS-CoV-2-associated, and depth was defined as the fraction of total T cells that were SARS-CoV-2-associated. Using the MIRA data, each spike-specific TCR was mapped to the spike region that the TCR reacts to and placed in a CD4 or CD8 class. Log10-transformed breadth and depth values were compared by one-way ANOVA with Sidak's multiple comparisons tests. TCRdb took this table from immuneACCESS and kept in-frame rearrangements with V and J called. Such tables lack part of the clones; where checked against another copy, unresolved V genes explain under half of the gap, and the rest is unexplained. The DNA was the basis for D and trimming; V, J and clone size are from that table. The sample profile shows some 130,000 clones; 90% of them were found once. 6.9% of the sample belongs to the ten largest clones.

The specimen was peripheral blood, collected on day 0 of AZD1222 vaccination. This receptor was identified in an adult in good health. Here the chain combines TRBV19 and TRBJ1-6; perhaps TRBD1 is the D gene, with 5 bases matching. The CDR3 protein is CASTPTASGSPLHF. The nucleotides read TGTGCCAGTACCCCGACAGCTTCTGGTTCACCCCTCCACTTT.